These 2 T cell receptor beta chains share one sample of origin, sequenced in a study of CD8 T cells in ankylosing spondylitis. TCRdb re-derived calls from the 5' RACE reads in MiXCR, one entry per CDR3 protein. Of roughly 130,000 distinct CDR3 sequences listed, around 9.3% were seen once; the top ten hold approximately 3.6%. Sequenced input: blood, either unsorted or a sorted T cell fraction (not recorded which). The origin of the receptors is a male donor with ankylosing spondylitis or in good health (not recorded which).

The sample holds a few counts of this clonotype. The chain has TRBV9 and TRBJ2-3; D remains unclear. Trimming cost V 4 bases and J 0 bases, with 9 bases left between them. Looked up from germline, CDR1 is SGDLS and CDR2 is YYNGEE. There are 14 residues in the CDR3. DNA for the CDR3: TGTGCCAGCAGCCCCAGCCCTAGCACAGATACGCAGTATTTT. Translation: CASSPSPSTDTQYF. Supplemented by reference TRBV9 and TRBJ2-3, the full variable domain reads DSGVTQTPKHLITATGQRVTLRCSPRSGDLSVYWYQQSLDQGLQFLIQYYNGEERAKGNILERFSAQQFPDLHSELNLSSLELGDSALYFCASSPSPSTDTQYFGPGTRLTVL.

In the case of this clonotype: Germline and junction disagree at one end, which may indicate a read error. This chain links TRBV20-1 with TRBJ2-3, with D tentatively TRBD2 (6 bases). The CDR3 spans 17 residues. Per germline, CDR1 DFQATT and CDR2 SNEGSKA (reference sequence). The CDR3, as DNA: TGCTGTGCTACAAGATGGGCGGGACCTGACCCGACAGATACGCAGTATTTT. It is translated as CCATRWAGPDPTDTQYF.